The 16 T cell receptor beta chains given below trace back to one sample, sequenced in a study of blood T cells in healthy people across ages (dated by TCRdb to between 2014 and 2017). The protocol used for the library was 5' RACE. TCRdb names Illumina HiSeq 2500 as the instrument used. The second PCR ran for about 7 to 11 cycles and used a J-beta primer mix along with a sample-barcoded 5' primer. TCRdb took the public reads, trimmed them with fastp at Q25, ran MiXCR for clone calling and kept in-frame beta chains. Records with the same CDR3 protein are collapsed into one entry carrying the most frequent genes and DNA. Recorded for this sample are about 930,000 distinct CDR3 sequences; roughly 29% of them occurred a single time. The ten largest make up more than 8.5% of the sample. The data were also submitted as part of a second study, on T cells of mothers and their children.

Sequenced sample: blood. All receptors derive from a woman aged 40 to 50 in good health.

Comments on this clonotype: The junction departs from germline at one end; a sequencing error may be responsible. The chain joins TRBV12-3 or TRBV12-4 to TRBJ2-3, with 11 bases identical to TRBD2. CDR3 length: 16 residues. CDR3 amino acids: CASTFRLAGSTDAQYF. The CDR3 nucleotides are TGTGCCAGCACCTTTAGACTAGCGGGGAGCACAGATGCGCAGTATTTT.

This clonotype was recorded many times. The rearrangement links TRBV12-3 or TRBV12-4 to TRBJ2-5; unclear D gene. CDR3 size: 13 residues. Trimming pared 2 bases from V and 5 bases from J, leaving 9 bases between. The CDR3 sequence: CASSLPNLETQYF. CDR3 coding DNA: TGTGCCAGCAGTTTACCCAATCTCGAGACCCAGTACTTC.

In DNA, the CDR3 is TGTGCCAGCAGCCTCCTGAGGAGGGGCACAGATACGCAGTATTTT. Translating gives CASSLLRRGTDTQYF. The chain uses TRBV7-3 and TRBJ2-3; weak D call: TRBD2 (6 bases). The length of the CDR3 is 15 residues. Germline-derived CDR1 and CDR2 are SGHTA and FQGTGA. Trimming removed 5 bases from V and 1 base from J, with 13 bases in between.

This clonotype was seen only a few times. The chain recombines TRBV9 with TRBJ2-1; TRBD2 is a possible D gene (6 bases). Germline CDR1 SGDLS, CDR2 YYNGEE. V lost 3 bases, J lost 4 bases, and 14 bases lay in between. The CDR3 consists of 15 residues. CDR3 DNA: TGTGCCAGCAGCGCTATGGTGGGGGGATACAATGAGCAGTTCTTC. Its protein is CASSAMVGGYNEQFF.

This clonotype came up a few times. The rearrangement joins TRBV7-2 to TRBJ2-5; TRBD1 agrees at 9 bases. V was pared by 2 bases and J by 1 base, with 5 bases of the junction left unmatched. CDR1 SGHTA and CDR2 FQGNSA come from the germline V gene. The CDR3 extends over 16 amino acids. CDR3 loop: CASSLLGTGSQETQYF. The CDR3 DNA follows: TGTGCCAGCAGCTTACTCGGGACAGGGAGCCAAGAGACCCAGTACTTC.

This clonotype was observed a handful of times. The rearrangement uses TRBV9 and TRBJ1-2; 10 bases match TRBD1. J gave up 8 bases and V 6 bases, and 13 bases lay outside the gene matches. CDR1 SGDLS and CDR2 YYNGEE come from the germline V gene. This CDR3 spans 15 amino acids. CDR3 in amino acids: CASTLNDRGLGGYTF. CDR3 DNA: TGTGCCAGCACCCTTAATGACAGGGGGCTCGGAGGCTACACCTTC.

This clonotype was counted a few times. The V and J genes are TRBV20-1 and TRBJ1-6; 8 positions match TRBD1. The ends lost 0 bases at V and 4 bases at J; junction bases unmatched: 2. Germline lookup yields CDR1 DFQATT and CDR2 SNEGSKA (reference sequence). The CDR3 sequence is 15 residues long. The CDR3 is CSARDRTGYNSPLHF. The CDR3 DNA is TGCAGTGCTAGAGACAGGACAGGGTATAATTCACCCCTCCACTTT.

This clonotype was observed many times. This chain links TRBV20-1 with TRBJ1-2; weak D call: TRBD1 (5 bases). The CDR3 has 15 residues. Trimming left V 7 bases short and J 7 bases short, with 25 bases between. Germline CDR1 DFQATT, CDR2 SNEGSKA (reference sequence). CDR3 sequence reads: CSVSRPGRESRGYTF. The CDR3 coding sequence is TGCAGTGTCTCTCGTCCAGGCAGGGAATCCCGTGGCTACACCTTC.

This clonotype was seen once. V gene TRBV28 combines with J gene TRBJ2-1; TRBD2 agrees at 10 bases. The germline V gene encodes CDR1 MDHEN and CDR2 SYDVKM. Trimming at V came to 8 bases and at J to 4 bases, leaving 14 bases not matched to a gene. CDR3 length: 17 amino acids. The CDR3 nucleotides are TGTGCCAGCGGAATCCCGGAACTAGCGGGGCCTTACAATGAGCAGTTCTTC. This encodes CASGIPELAGPYNEQFF.

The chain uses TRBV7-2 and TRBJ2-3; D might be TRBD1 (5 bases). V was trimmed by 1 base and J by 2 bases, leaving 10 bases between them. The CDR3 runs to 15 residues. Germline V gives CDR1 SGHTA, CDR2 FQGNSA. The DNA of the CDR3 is TGTGCCAGCAGCTTAGTCCCGACAGCCACAGATACGCAGTATTTT. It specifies CASSLVPTATDTQYF. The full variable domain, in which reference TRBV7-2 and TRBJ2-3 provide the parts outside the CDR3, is GAGVSQSPSNKVTEKGKDVELRCDPISGHTALYWYRQSLGQGLEFLIYFQGNSAPDKSGLPSDRFSAERTGGSVSTLTIQRTQQEDSAVYLCASSLVPTATDTQYFGPGTRLTVL.

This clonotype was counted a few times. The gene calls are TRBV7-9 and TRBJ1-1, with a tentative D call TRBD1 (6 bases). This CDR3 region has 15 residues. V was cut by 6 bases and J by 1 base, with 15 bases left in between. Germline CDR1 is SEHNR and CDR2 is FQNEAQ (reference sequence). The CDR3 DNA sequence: TGTGCCAGCAGTCTTAATCCAGGGGAGAACACTGAAGCTTTCTTT. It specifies CASSLNPGENTEAFF.

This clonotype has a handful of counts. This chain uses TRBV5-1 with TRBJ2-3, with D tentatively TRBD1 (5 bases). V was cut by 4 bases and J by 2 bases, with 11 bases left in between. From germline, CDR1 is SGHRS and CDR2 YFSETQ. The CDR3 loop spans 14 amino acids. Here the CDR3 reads CASSTRGVTDTQYF. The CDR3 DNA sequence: TGCGCCAGCAGCACAAGGGGCGTCACAGATACGCAGTATTTT.

CDR3 loop: CASSWGPEAFF. DNA for the CDR3: TGTGCCAGCAGCTGGGGGCCTGAAGCTTTCTTT. This chain uses TRBV5-5 with TRBJ1-1; tentative D call: TRBD1 (6 bases). This CDR3 has 11 residues. The ends were cut back, 3 bases at V and 6 bases at J, with 6 bases in the middle. From germline, CDR1 is SGHKS and CDR2 YYEKEE (reference sequence).

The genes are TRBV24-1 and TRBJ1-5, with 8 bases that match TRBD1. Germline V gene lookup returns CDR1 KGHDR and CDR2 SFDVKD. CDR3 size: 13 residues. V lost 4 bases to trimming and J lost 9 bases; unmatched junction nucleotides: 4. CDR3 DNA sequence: TGTGCCACCAGTGACAGGGGGCTGGGGCCCCAGCATTTT. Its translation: CATSDRGLGPQHF.

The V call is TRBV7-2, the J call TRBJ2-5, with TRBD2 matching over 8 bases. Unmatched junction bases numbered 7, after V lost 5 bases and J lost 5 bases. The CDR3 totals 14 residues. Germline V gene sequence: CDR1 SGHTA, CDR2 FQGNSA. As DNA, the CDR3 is TGTGCCAGCAGCCTTACCCAGCGGGGGGAGACCCAGTACTTC. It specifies CASSLTQRGETQYF.

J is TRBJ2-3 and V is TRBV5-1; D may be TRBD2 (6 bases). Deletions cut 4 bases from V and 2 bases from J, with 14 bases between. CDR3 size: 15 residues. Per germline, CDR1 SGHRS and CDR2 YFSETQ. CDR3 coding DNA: TGCGCCAGCAGCCCGGGACTTCCTATCACAGATACGCAGTATTTT. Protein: CASSPGLPITDTQYF.